Listed below are T cell receptor beta chains from one sample, sequenced in a study. TCRdb re-derived calls from the RT-PCR reads in MiXCR, one entry per CDR3 protein. The sample comprises about 680,000 distinct CDR3 sequences, 14% of which are singletons, and roughly 3.6% rests with the top ten. The sequenced sample consisted of memory CD4+ T cells from blood. All receptors derive from a female donor in good health, serving as a healthy control. The CDR3 runs from the conserved cysteine through the conserved F or W. The D gene is left open where the match is weak. The size entry is marked missing in some rows and otherwise reads once, few, many or a size class.

j_gene	d_gene	abundance	v_gene	CDR3nt	CDR3aa
TRBJ1-1	.	few	TRBV7-2	TGTGCCAGCAGCTCCCCTGGGTCGGGGCCGAACACTGAAGCTTTCTTT	CASSSPGSGPNTEAFF
TRBJ2-3	.	.	TRBV3-1	TGTGCCAGCAGCCAAGCAGGGACCACAGATACGCAGTATTTT	CASSQAGTTDTQYF
TRBJ2-7	.	few	TRBV3-1	TGTGCCAGCAGCCACAGGCAACTGGAGCAGTACTTC	CASSHRQLEQYF
TRBJ1-5	TRBD1	.	TRBV10-3	TGTGCCATCAGTGAGTCGAGGGGACAGGGTCGCCAGCCCCAGCATTTT	CAISESRGQGRQPQHF
TRBJ2-7	.	many	TRBV6-2/TRBV6-3	TGTGCCAGCTCCACAGAACCGTATAGCTACGAGCAGTACTTC	CASSTEPYSYEQYF
TRBJ2-1	.	few	TRBV5-1	TGCGCCAGCAGCTTGGGGGACCTACGGGATGAGCAGTTCTTC	CASSLGDLRDEQFF
TRBJ2-6	TRBD2	.	TRBV11-2	TGTGCCAGCAGCTCTCCTAGCGGGAGGGTTGGCTCTGGGGCCAACGTCCTGACTTTC	CASSSPSGRVGSGANVLTF
TRBJ2-2	TRBD2	few	TRBV20-1	TGCAGTGCCGAGGGACTAGCGGGAGGGCCCTCGGCCGGGGAGCTGTTTTTT	CSAEGLAGGPSAGELFF
TRBJ2-4	TRBD2	.	TRBV6-6	TGTGCCAGCAGTTACCTGGGACTAGCGGAATTATTAGCCAAAAACATTCAGTACTTC	CASSYLGLAELLAKNIQYF
TRBJ1-1	TRBD1	.	TRBV4-3	TGCGCCAGCAGCCAAGATCGGGCCGGACAGGGGGCGAAGGCTTTCTTT	CASSQDRAGQGAKAFF
TRBJ2-3	.	.	TRBV5-4	TGTGCCAGCAAGTTAGCCACGGCAGATACGCAGTATTTT	CASKLATADTQYF
TRBJ1-2	.	.	TRBV20-1	TGCAGTGCTAGGACCACCGTAGGCGGGCTGTATGGCTACACCTTC	CSARTTVGGLYGYTF
TRBJ2-6	TRBD1	.	TRBV5-6	TGTGCCAGCAGCTGGGGGACAGTTGGGGCCAACGTCCTGACTTTC	CASSWGTVGANVLTF
TRBJ2-5	TRBD2	.	TRBV11-2	TGTGCCAGCAGCTTAGTACTAGCGGGAGTCCAGGAAGAGACCCAGTACTTC	CASSLVLAGVQEETQYF
TRBJ2-2	TRBD1	few	TRBV4-1	TGCGCCAGCAGCCAAGACAGGGACAGGGTAACCGGGGAGCTGTTTTTT	CASSQDRDRVTGELFF
TRBJ1-2	.	.	TRBV7-9	TGTGCCAGCAGCCCCGGGACTCAGGGCTACACCTTC	CASSPGTQGYTF
TRBJ2-1	.	few	TRBV7-3	TGTGCCAGCAGCCGTACTCATGCGGCGGCCAATGAGCAGTTCTTC	CASSRTHAAANEQFF
TRBJ2-3	.	.	TRBV20-1	TGCAGCGCAATCAGGGGAGGCACAGATACGCAGTATTTT	CSAIRGGTDTQYF
TRBJ2-2	.	.	TRBV20-1	TGCAGTGCTTCGGCCTGGGGGACTCAGAACACCGGGGAGCTGTTTTTT	CSASAWGTQNTGELFF
TRBJ2-7	.	few	TRBV7-9	TGTGCCAGCAGCCCCATGGACGGGGGTTACGAGCAGTACTTC	CASSPMDGGYEQYF
TRBJ1-2	TRBD1	many	TRBV12-5	TGTGCTAGTGGCAACCCGCAGCCGGGACAGGGGGCTGTAATAGCGAACTATGGCTACACCTTC	CASGNPQPGQGAVIANYGYTF
TRBJ2-2	TRBD2	.	TRBV20-1	TGCAGTGCTAGCCGCCTAGCGGGGTTATACACCGGGGAGCTGTTTTTT	CSASRLAGLYTGELFF
TRBJ2-7	.	.	TRBV21-1	TGTGCCAGCAGCCAACTAGCGCTCCCCTACGAGCAGTACTTC	CASSQLALPYEQYF
TRBJ1-5	.	many	TRBV6-5	TGTGCCAGCAGTTACGACAGGAATCAGCCCCAGCATTTT	CASSYDRNQPQHF
TRBJ2-2	TRBD2	.	TRBV20-1	TGCAGTGCTAGAGATGTACTAGCGGGAGTAAATTATAAAGGCACCGGGGAGCTGTTTTTT	CSARDVLAGVNYKGTGELFF
TRBJ2-7	.	.	TRBV2	TGTGCCAGCAGTCTTTACAGGGTCCACGAGCAGTACTTC	CASSLYRVHEQYF
TRBJ1-2	TRBD1	.	TRBV7-2	TGTGCCAGCAGCTTAATATCTCTCCGGGACAGCCGCCTCGGGCGCTACACCTTC	CASSLISLRDSRLGRYTF
TRBJ2-1	.	few	TRBV6-2/TRBV6-3	TGTGCCAGCAGTTACTGGGGCCTTAACGACAATGAGCAGTTCTTC	CASSYWGLNDNEQFF
TRBJ1-1	TRBD1	many	TRBV7-9	TGTGCCAGCAGCTCCTGGGACAGTTTTGAAGCTTTCTTT	CASSSWDSFEAFF
TRBJ1-1	.	few	TRBV12-3/TRBV12-4	TGTGCCAGCAGTCCAGAGAACACTGAAGCTTTCTTT	CASSPENTEAFF
TRBJ2-7	TRBD2	many	TRBV12-3/TRBV12-4	TGTGCCAGCAGTATCAGCGGGAGACTTACCTACGAGCAGTACTTC	CASSISGRLTYEQYF
TRBJ2-7	TRBD1	.	TRBV10-1	TGCGCCAGCAGTGATCCAGGACAGGGACTCTACGAGCAGTACTTC	CASSDPGQGLYEQYF
TRBJ2-4	.	.	TRBV7-9	TGTGCCAGCAGCTTAGGGGCAGGGGTTGACAAAAACATTCAGTACTTC	CASSLGAGVDKNIQYF
TRBJ1-6	.	many	TRBV12-3/TRBV12-4	TGTGCCAGCAGTTTTGAGAGCTCCTATAATTCACCCCTCCACTTT	CASSFESSYNSPLHF
TRBJ2-1	TRBD2	few	TRBV5-1	TGCGCCAGCAGCTCGACTAGCGGGGGGCCGTACAATGAGCAGTTCTTC	CASSSTSGGPYNEQFF
TRBJ1-3	.	.	TRBV20-1	TGCAGTGCTAGTCCTAGTATAGGGGCAGGAAACACCATATATTTT	CSASPSIGAGNTIYF